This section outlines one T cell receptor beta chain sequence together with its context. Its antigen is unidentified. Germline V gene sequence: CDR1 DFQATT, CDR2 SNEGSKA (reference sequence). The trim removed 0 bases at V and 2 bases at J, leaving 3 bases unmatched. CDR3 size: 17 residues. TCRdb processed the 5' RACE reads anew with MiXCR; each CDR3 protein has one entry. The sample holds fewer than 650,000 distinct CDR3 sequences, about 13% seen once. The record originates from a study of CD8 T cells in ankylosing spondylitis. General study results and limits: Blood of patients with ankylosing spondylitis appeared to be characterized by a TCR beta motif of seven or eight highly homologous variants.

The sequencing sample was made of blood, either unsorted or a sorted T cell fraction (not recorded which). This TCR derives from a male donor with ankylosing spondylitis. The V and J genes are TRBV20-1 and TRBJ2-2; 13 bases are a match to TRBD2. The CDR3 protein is CSARDTSGRANTGELFF. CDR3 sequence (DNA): TGCAGTGCTAGAGATACTAGCGGGAGGGCCAACACCGGGGAGCTGTTTTTT.